This passage covers 26 T cell receptor beta chains from one sample sequenced in a study of beta chain features in type 1 diabetes. Regarding the study as a whole: In every one of the four CD4+ subsets, TCRB CDR3s were moderately but significantly shorter in Type 1 diabetes patients.

The antigens these receptors bind are not known. The entirety of the isolated RNA underwent reverse transcription, so expressed TCRB transcripts were sequenced. This table comes from immunoSEQ multiplex PCR, and its TCRdb copy is limited to in-frame clones, with some not included. The sample has hundreds of thousands of clones, 14% seen once; the top ten hold over 0.015%. The sample comprised naive CD4+ T cells from blood. All receptors come from a man younger than 40 with type 1 diabetes.

The chain joins TRBV6-1 to TRBJ2-2, with D possibly being TRBD1 (6 bases). V dropped 6 bases and J dropped 8 bases, with 16 bases sitting between them. CDR3 size: 14 residues. Germline V gene lookup returns CDR1 MNHNS and CDR2 SASEGT. This chain's CDR3 is CASRILVRGGELFF. In DNA form, the CDR3 reads TGTGCCAGCAGAATCCTAGTCAGGGGTGGGGAGCTGTTTTTT.

The chain combines TRBV18 with TRBJ2-1; maybe TRBD1 (5 bases). This CDR3 spans 14 amino acids. Per germline, CDR1 KGHSH and CDR2 LQKENI. Trimming left V 2 bases short and J 6 bases short, with 11 bases between. The DNA of the CDR3 is TGTGCCAGCTCACCATTTCAGGGATCCAATGAGCAGTTCTTC. It codes for CASSPFQGSNEQFF.

This clone was seen more than once but under ten times. This chain joins TRBV6-6 and TRBJ2-7, with 11 bases matching TRBD2. Germline CDR1 MNHNY, CDR2 SVGAGI (reference sequence). The CDR3 sequence is 14 residues long. After removal of 5 bases from V and 3 bases from J, the junction contained 3 bases not matched to a gene. The CDR3 bases are TGTGCCAGCAGTCCTACTAGCGGGAGCTACGAGCAGTACTTC. Its translation is CASSPTSGSYEQYF.

This clone occurred a few times. V is TRBV6-6 and J is TRBJ2-1, with TRBD2 identical over 9 bases. Germline CDR1 reads MNHNY; CDR2 reads SVGAGI (reference sequence). The ends lost 8 bases at V and 7 bases at J; junction bases unmatched: 15. There are 16 residues in the CDR3. For the CDR3, the DNA is TGTGCCAGCTACCCCCGAGCGGGAGGTTCTAGGAATGAGCAGTTCTTC. It is translated as CASYPRAGGSRNEQFF.

This chain connects TRBV2 to TRBJ2-5; 9 bases align to TRBD2. Germline V gene sequence: CDR1 SNHLY, CDR2 FYNNEI. V gave up 0 bases and J gave up 6 bases; unmatched junction bases: 11. The CDR3 sequence is 17 residues long. The CDR3 here is CASSEALVAGVWKTQYF. The CDR3 coding sequence is TGTGCCAGCAGTGAAGCGCTGGTAGCGGGAGTCTGGAAGACCCAGTACTTC.

This clone was seen a handful of times. The chain employs TRBV7-2 and TRBJ1-2, with D perhaps matching TRBD1 (6 bases). The V end lost 2 bases, the J end lost 0 bases, and 10 bases lay between the germline ends. Germline V gives CDR1 SGHTA, CDR2 FQGNSA. The CDR3 runs 15 residues. CDR3 region: CASSLHRESNYGYTF. The CDR3 bases are TGTGCCAGCAGCTTACACAGGGAATCTAACTATGGCTACACCTTC.

This clone was detected a few times. The CDR3 DNA is TGTGCCAGCAGCTTAACCCAGAGCGCAGATACGCAGTATTTT. It is translated as CASSLTQSADTQYF. This chain joins TRBV7-9 and TRBJ2-3; D uncertain. Trimming removed 2 bases from V and 4 bases from J, with 10 bases in between. The CDR3 contains 14 residues. Germline loops: CDR1 SEHNR, CDR2 FQNEAQ (reference sequence). The variable domain in full, completed from reference TRBV7-9 and TRBJ2-3, reads DTGVSQNPRHKITKRGQNVTFRCDPISEHNRLYWYRQTLGQGPEFLTYFQNEAQLEKSRLLSDRFSAERPKGSFSTLEIQRTEQGDSAMYLCASSLTQSADTQYFGPGTRLTVL.

The chain has TRBV7-3 and TRBJ1-1; the match to TRBD1 covers 7 bases. V dropped 5 bases and J dropped 2; count of bases not matched to a gene: 5. This CDR3 has 14 residues. Per the germline V gene, CDR1 is SGHTA and CDR2 is FQGTGA. The CDR3 DNA reads TGTGCCAGCAGCCCCGGACAGGTCAACACTGAAGCTTTCTTT. This codes for CASSPGQVNTEAFF.

The gene calls are TRBV28 and TRBJ1-2; D is perhaps TRBD1 (5 bases). Germline CDR1 is MDHEN and CDR2 is SYDVKM. Deletions cut 8 bases from V and 6 bases from J, with 13 bases between. CDR3 length: 12 residues. CDR3: CASDQGNNGYTF. For the CDR3, the DNA is TGTGCCAGCGATCAGGGCAACAATGGCTACACCTTC.

The rearrangement joins TRBV6-5 to TRBJ2-5; TRBD1 aligns across 10 bases. Germline CDR1 and CDR2: MNHEY and SVGAGI. This CDR3 region has 16 residues. The trim removed 0 bases at V and 5 bases at J, leaving 6 bases unmatched. This chain's CDR3 is CASSYSGTGAGETQYF. The CDR3 DNA reads TGTGCCAGCAGTTACTCCGGGACAGGGGCAGGGGAGACCCAGTACTTC.

Only a few counts were recorded for this clone. This chain joins TRBV15 and TRBJ2-1; 8 nucleotides agree with TRBD2. V was pared by 0 bases and J by 7 bases, with 5 bases of the junction left unmatched. Looked up from germline, CDR1 is LNHNV and CDR2 is YYDKDF (reference sequence). This CDR3 contains 15 residues. DNA of the CDR3: TGTGCCACCAGCAGAGATCGGGCTAGCGGGAATGAGCAGTTCTTC. It is translated as CATSRDRASGNEQFF.

This clone occurred a few times. The V gene is TRBV5-4, the J gene TRBJ2-5; a possible D gene is TRBD1 (6 bases). The V gene's germline CDR1 is SGHNT and CDR2 YYREEE (reference sequence). V was clipped by 2 bases and J by 4 bases, with 18 bases between them. This CDR3 comprises 16 residues. This CDR3 reads CASSLNLGAGGETQYF. The CDR3, as DNA: TGTGCCAGCAGCTTAAATTTGGGGGCTGGCGGAGAGACCCAGTACTTC.

This clone was seen a few times. The genes are TRBV29-1 and TRBJ2-7, with 11 bases aligning to TRBD1. CDR3 length: 13 residues. The V gene's germline CDR1 is SQVTM and CDR2 ANQGSEA. V gave up 7 bases and J gave up 5 bases; unmatched junction bases: 7. In DNA form, the CDR3 reads TGCAGCGCTCTGGGACAGGGGGAAGACGAGCAGTACTTC. This sequence encodes CSALGQGEDEQYF.

This clone has just a few counts. The rearrangement uses TRBV7-9 and TRBJ2-7; 8 nucleotides match TRBD2. The CDR3 loop spans 15 amino acids. Trimming removed 1 base from V and 2 bases from J; junction bases left unmatched: 4. Germline loops: CDR1 SEHNR, CDR2 FQNEAQ (reference sequence). Here the CDR3 DNA reads TGTGCCAGCAGCTTAGGGGCGGGAGGTGCCTACGAGCAGTACTTC. It specifies CASSLGAGGAYEQYF.

In this sample, this clone turned up a few times. This CDR3 is CASSLGGQGPYEQYF. The CDR3 nucleotides read TGCGCCAGCAGCTTGGGGGGACAGGGGCCCTACGAGCAGTACTTC. The chain links TRBV5-1 to TRBJ2-7; TRBD1 matches 10 bases. The CDR3 is 15 residues long. Trimming removed 0 bases from V and 2 bases from J; junction bases left unmatched: 2. The germline V gene has CDR1 SGHRS and CDR2 YFSETQ.

Regarding this clone: Other DNA sequences of this sample code for an identical CDR3. The chain joins TRBV30 to TRBJ2-5; D not resolved. The CDR3 covers 12 residues. V lost 4 bases to trimming and J lost 2 bases, with 8 bases between them. CDR1 is GTSNPN, CDR2 SVGIG, per germline (reference sequence). CDR3 loop: CAWTGGQETQYF. CDR3 bases: TGTGCCTGGACCGGCGGTCAAGAGACCCAGTACTTC.

The table lists this clone with a few counts. The rearrangement uses TRBV18 and TRBJ2-5; 10 bases agree with TRBD1. After removal of 2 bases from V and 5 bases from J, the junction contained 5 bases not matched to a gene. Looked up from germline, CDR1 is KGHSH and CDR2 is LQKENI. CDR3 length equals 15 residues. CDR3 sequence (DNA): TGTGCCAGCTCACCAGAGACAGGGGGCGAGGAGACCCAGTACTTC. It translates to CASSPETGGEETQYF. Drawing the rest from reference TRBV18 and TRBJ2-5, the complete variable domain is NAGVMQNPRHLVRRRGQEARLRCSPMKGHSHVYWYRQLPEEGLKFMVYLQKENIIDESGMPKERFSAEFPKEGPSILRIQQVVRGDSAAYFCASSPETGGEETQYFGPGTRLLVL.

This chain joins TRBV20-1 and TRBJ2-1; D is undetermined. V was trimmed by 3 bases and J by 9 bases, leaving 9 bases between them. This CDR3 has 11 amino acids. Germline V gives CDR1 DFQATT, CDR2 SNEGSKA (reference sequence). In DNA, the CDR3 is TGCAGTGCTAGTCTGGCCATTGAGCAGTTCTTC. It codes for CSASLAIEQFF.

This clone turned up a few times. CDR3 DNA sequence: TGTGCCAGCAGCTTAAGTATGAGGACTAGCGGGATAAATGAGCAGTTCTTC. This gives the protein CASSLSMRTSGINEQFF. The chain joins TRBV7-3 to TRBJ2-1; 12 nucleotides line up with TRBD2. V lost 1 base to trimming and J lost 7 bases; unmatched junction nucleotides: 8. This CDR3 comprises 17 residues. Germline V CDR1 and CDR2: SGHTA, FQGTGA.

This clone was seen only a few times. The chain combines TRBV5-4 with TRBJ2-1; 8 bases agree with TRBD2. V lost 1 base and J lost 5; bases outside the gene matches: 5. Germline-derived CDR1 and CDR2 are SGHNT and YYREEE (reference sequence). The CDR3 runs 15 residues. CDR3 nucleotides: TGTGCCAGCAGCTTGTCAAGCGGGAGCCACAATGAGCAGTTCTTC. This encodes CASSLSSGSHNEQFF. Variable domain in full (rest from reference TRBV5-4 and TRBJ2-1): ETGVTQSPTHLIKTRGQQVTLRCSSQSGHNTVSWYQQALGQGPQFIFQYYREEENGRGNFPPRFSGLQFPNYSSELNVNALELDDSALYLCASSLSSGSHNEQFFGPGTRLTVL.

This clone was seen more than once but under ten times. The chain employs TRBV30 and TRBJ2-7, with 14 bases aligning to TRBD2. The germline CDR1 and CDR2 sequences are GTSNPN and SVGIG (reference sequence). The CDR3 loop spans 17 amino acids. The CDR3 loop is CVARTGLAGASSYEQYF. DNA for the CDR3: TGTGTTGCTCGCACGGGACTAGCGGGGGCCAGCTCCTACGAGCAGTACTTC.

This clone was counted a few times. The chain carries TRBV5-1 and TRBJ2-7, with 9 bases aligning to TRBD1. CDR3 length equals 13 residues. The germline V gene has CDR1 SGHRS and CDR2 YFSETQ. V lost 4 bases and J lost 3; bases outside the gene matches: 2. The CDR3 sequence is CASSGQGLYEQYF. CDR3 nucleotide sequence: TGCGCCAGCAGCGGACAGGGGCTCTACGAGCAGTACTTC.

The chain is built from TRBV28 and TRBJ1-3; D not resolved. Trimming took 3 bases from V and 0 from J, leaving 6 bases between them. CDR3 length: 14 amino acids. The germline V gene has CDR1 MDHEN and CDR2 SYDVKM. This chain's CDR3 is CASSFESSGNTIYF. The CDR3 nucleotides are TGTGCCAGCAGTTTTGAGAGCTCTGGAAACACCATATATTTT.

There are a few counts of this clone. The chain couples TRBV27 to TRBJ2-7; D gene uncertain. This CDR3 contains 14 residues. Per the germline V gene, CDR1 is MNHEY and CDR2 is SMNVEV (reference sequence). The germline V and J ends were trimmed by 1 base and 2 bases, with 9 bases remaining between them. CDR3 region: CASSLYRGAYEQYF. CDR3 coding DNA: TGTGCCAGCAGTTTATACCGCGGAGCCTACGAGCAGTACTTC.

The chain employs TRBV2 and TRBJ2-1; D might be TRBD1 (6 bases). Per the germline V gene, CDR1 is SNHLY and CDR2 is FYNNEI. Trimming stripped 6 bases from V and 7 bases from J, with 13 bases between. The CDR3 is 13 amino acids. The CDR3 DNA sequence: TGTGCCAGCAGCAGGGGATTTGCAAATGAGCAGTTCTTC. Protein sequence: CASSRGFANEQFF.

The table lists this clone with a few counts. The genes are TRBV4-1 and TRBJ2-7, with TRBD2 matching over 10 bases. CDR3 size: 15 residues. Germline CDR1 and CDR2: MGHRA and YSYEKL. The V gene end was trimmed by 1 base and the J gene end by 3 bases; junction bases not matched to a gene: 3. The DNA for the CDR3 is TGCGCCAGCAGCCAAGGACTAGCGGGCCTCTACGAGCAGTACTTC. Encoded protein: CASSQGLAGLYEQYF.